This section outlines one TCR beta chain sequence together with its context. In the source study's methods: Reference gene primer amplification gave nucleated cell count estimates. This table comes from immunoSEQ multiplex PCR, and its TCRdb copy is limited to in-frame clones, with some not included. V and J calls plus clone size are reproduced from that table; the DNA served to infer D and trimming. This table has 150,000 to 200,000 clones, around 85% appearing once. This sample is drawn from a study of blood T cell repertoires in COVID-19. Study background: The cDNA or gDNA used as material had been derived from T cells, B-cell-depleted T cells, or PBMCs.

CDR3 length equals 17 residues. The trim removed 0 bases at V and 1 base at J, leaving 6 bases unmatched. Germline CDR1 reads SEHNR; CDR2 reads FQNEAQ (reference sequence). The chain joins TRBV7-9 to TRBJ2-5; 9 nucleotides agree with TRBD2. The sequence derives from a human donor with acute or convalescent COVID-19. The donor label of this sample is uncertain. The specimen was peripheral blood. Here the CDR3 DNA reads TGTGCCAGCAGCTTAGCGCTCGCAGCGGGGGGCCAAGAGACCCAGTACTTC. Protein product: CASSLALAAGGQETQYF. Using reference TRBV7-9 and TRBJ2-5 for the parts outside the CDR3, the full variable domain is DTGVSQNPRHKITKRGQNVTFRCDPISEHNRLYWYRQTLGQGPEFLTYFQNEAQLEKSRLLSDRFSAERPKGSFSTLEIQRTEQGDSAMYLCASSLALAAGGQETQYFGPGTRLLVL.